Listed here are 7 T cell receptor beta chains from one sample, sequenced in a study of monozygotic twins with inflammatory bowel disease. For each CDR3 protein, TCRdb gives one entry from its re-call of the 5' RACE reads, without DNA. The table for this sample gives roughly 330,000 distinct CDR3 sequences. Sequenced material: blood. These receptors were obtained from a human donor with ulcerative colitis or Crohn's disease, or a healthy co-twin of an affected twin (not recorded which).

The rearrangement links TRBV25-1 to TRBJ1-5; no DNA is available, so the TRBD1 call from TCRdb remains unchecked. The CDR3 length is 14 residues. Germline lookup yields CDR1 MGHDK and CDR2 SYGVNS. The CDR3 reads CATAPGSRVKPQHF.

The CDR3 loop reads CASSFSRGNSPLHF. V usage is TRBV7-9 and J usage is TRBJ1-6; TCRdb proposes TRBD1, but this gene call is untestable without DNA. The CDR3 totals 14 residues. Germline CDR1 is SEHNR and CDR2 is FQNEAQ (reference sequence).

The chain couples TRBV4-3 to TRBJ2-7; TCRdb picks TRBD2, but there is no DNA to check that call. The CDR3 is made up of 17 amino acids. Germline lookup yields CDR1 LGHNA and CDR2 YSLEER. This CDR3 is CASSQTISGVMFYEQYF.

CDR3 in amino acids: CSASRAGGRVETQYF. The V and J genes are TRBV20-1 and TRBJ2-5; TCRdb reports TRBD1, a call that lacks DNA to check it against. This CDR3 spans 15 amino acids. Germline V gene data show CDR1 as DFQATT and CDR2 as SNEGSKA (reference sequence).

The V call is TRBV28, the J call TRBJ1-4. This CDR3 comprises 15 residues. The germline V gene has CDR1 MDHEN and CDR2 SYDVKM. CDR3 sequence reads: CASSPQGGVHEKLFF.

V and J are TRBV5-1 and TRBJ2-2; the TRBD2 assignment by TCRdb is unverifiable without DNA. This CDR3 contains 15 residues. CDR1 is SGHRS and CDR2 is YFSETQ in the germline V gene. This chain's CDR3 is CASSLTTSGTGELFF.

This sequence joins TRBV7-9 and TRBJ2-1. The germline CDR1 and CDR2 sequences are SEHNR and FQNEAQ (reference sequence). The CDR3 loop spans 14 amino acids. Here the CDR3 reads CASSSSMTLNEQFF.